A selection of T cell receptor beta chains follows, all from one sample in a study of blood T cell repertoires in COVID-19. Clones were sequenced by immunoSEQ multiplex PCR, and TCRdb holds only the in-frame ones, with some missing. Among approximately 110,000 clones listed, around 85% were seen once. What was sequenced was peripheral blood. These receptor sequences come from a man between 65 and 85 years old with active or convalescent COVID-19. The conserved cysteine and the conserved F or W are not part of the CDR3 here. The order of the fields is V gene, CDR3 protein.

V: TRBV6-1
CDR3: ASSEMGQGVNEQF

V: TRBV9
CDR3: ASSVGLENEQF

V: TRBV4-1
CDR3: ASSQGIANYGYT

V: TRBV29-1
CDR3: SVLDRLDQPQH

V: TRBV5-6
CDR3: ASSLALAGYNEQF

V: TRBV5-4
CDR3: ASTFDRGQETQY

V: TRBV15
CDR3: ATRGNGEAF

V: TRBV6-4
CDR3: ASSQSRYNEQF

V: TRBV13
CDR3: ASSSGQNTYEQY

V: TRBV11-3
CDR3: ASSLGAGGETQY

V: TRBV7-2
CDR3: ASSLPYGLAAF

V: TRBV7-9
CDR3: ASSHRLTGEYNEQF

V: TRBV5-1
CDR3: ASSLAGETYNEQF

V: TRBV7-9
CDR3: ASRSQGQLNSPLH

V: TRBV19
CDR3: ASSVGTPSTLGYT

V: TRBV2
CDR3: ASSRESEGAF

V: TRBV19
CDR3: AISVSGANVLT

V: TRBV10-3
CDR3: AISQGAKTQY

V: TRBV3-1/TRBV3-2
CDR3: ASSLRGQLEKLF

V: TRBV2
CDR3: ASRGQGMTEAF

V: TRBV7-8
CDR3: ASSPTSGSYNEQF

V: TRBV6-5
CDR3: ASSPQGMGKNIQY

V: TRBV5-6
CDR3: ASSFTTNYGYT

V: TRBV6-4
CDR3: ASSRTGLAF

V: TRBV5-1
CDR3: ASSLTLPETGELF

V: TRBV19
CDR3: ASMAGSEQY

V: TRBV9
CDR3: ASSVEAGGRTEAF

V: TRBV6-5
CDR3: ASSPSGRNQPQH

V: TRBV10-3
CDR3: AISNRDRTYNEQF

V: TRBV5-1
CDR3: ASSPLAGGYIIEQF

V: TRBV11-2
CDR3: ASSLVGGRRSDTQY

V: TRBV5-1
CDR3: ASSLGQVAEQF

V: TRBV5-1
CDR3: ASSPDLNTEAF

V: TRBV15
CDR3: ATSRVLDNTEAF

V: TRBV24-1
CDR3: ATSAPLSTEAF

V: TRBV27
CDR3: ASSFRESPLH

V: TRBV15
CDR3: ATAHSNNYGYT

V: TRBV19
CDR3: ASSSGSLSNQPQH

V: TRBV19
CDR3: ASSILGQGGQPQH

V: TRBV6-5
CDR3: ASSLTMNTEAF

V: TRBV11-2
CDR3: ASRQLMNQPQH

V: TRBV5-6
CDR3: ASSRTENTEAF

V: TRBV5-1
CDR3: ASSRFGDTSYEQY

V: TRBV5-4
CDR3: ASSLARQGYT

V: TRBV6-5
CDR3: ASSYFGGVSDNEQF

V: TRBV23-1
CDR3: ASTQTLIEKLF

V: TRBV4-1
CDR3: ASSQDPTGANYGYT

V: TRBV5-4
CDR3: ASSSNTGVGSTEAF

V: TRBV2
CDR3: ASKTGSWTEAF

V: TRBV5-1
CDR3: ASSLAPSGDGTEAF

V: TRBV5-4
CDR3: ASSQRTSGGETQY